These 14 T cell receptor beta chains originate from one sample sequenced in a study of blood T cells in healthy people across ages. Primed by a sample-barcoded 5' primer and a J-beta primer mix, a second PCR proceeded for about 6 to 12 cycles. TCRdb re-called the 5' RACE reads through MiXCR, storing one row per CDR3 protein. The table has 1.5 million to 2 million distinct CDR3 sequences, roughly 50% seen once. Sequencing was performed on blood. These receptors were collected from a middle-aged woman in good health.

CDR3 DNA: TGTGCCAGCAGTTTAGCAGGGGGGCAGGCAGGGGAGCAGTACTTC. It yields the protein CASSLAGGQAGEQYF. V gene TRBV12-3 or TRBV12-4 combines with J gene TRBJ2-4; the D call may be TRBD1 or TRBD2 (6 bases each). V lost 0 bases and J 13 bases, leaving 19 bases between the germline ends. This CDR3 is 15 amino acids long.

This clonotype was picked up many times. The gene calls are TRBV28 and TRBJ1-6, with no clear D. Trimming removed 5 bases from V and 6 bases from J, with 8 bases in between. CDR1 and CDR2 from the germline V gene are MDHEN and SYDVKM. The CDR3 has 13 residues. The CDR3 loop reads CASSNSLNSPLHF. In nucleotides, the CDR3 is TGTGCCAGCAGTAATTCACTTAATTCACCCCTCCACTTT.

This clonotype was picked up many times. V usage is TRBV6-5 and J usage is TRBJ2-3, with TRBD1 matching 7 bases. V was pared by 6 bases and J by 0 bases, with 9 bases of the junction left unmatched. The CDR3 contains 16 residues. Germline V gene sequence: CDR1 MNHEY, CDR2 SVGAGI. In DNA form, the CDR3 reads TGTGCCAGCAGCGCCCGGGGACAGCTTAGCACAGATACGCAGTATTTT. This translates into CASSARGQLSTDTQYF.

The CDR3 loop is CASSLGGGYGNEQFF. Here the CDR3 DNA reads TGTGCCAGCAGCTTAGGCGGGGGGTACGGCAATGAGCAGTTCTTC. The rearrangement uses TRBV7-2 and TRBJ2-1, with 8 bases matching TRBD2. J lost 6 bases, V lost 1 base, and 5 bases had no gene match. The CDR3 totals 15 residues. The V gene's germline CDR1 is SGHTA and CDR2 FQGNSA.

The chain joins TRBV4-1 to TRBJ2-5, with D unclear. This CDR3 is 13 amino acids long. Germline assignment: CDR1 MGHRA and CDR2 YSYEKL. V dropped 3 bases and J dropped 4 bases, with 9 bases sitting between them. The CDR3 loop reads CASSQVALETQYF. The CDR3, as DNA: TGCGCCAGCAGCCAGGTAGCCCTAGAGACCCAGTACTTC.

The chain carries TRBV20-1 and TRBJ2-1, with TRBD1 identical over 7 bases. After removal of 4 bases from V and 0 bases from J, the junction contained 3 bases not matched to a gene. There are 14 residues in the CDR3. Germline lookup yields CDR1 DFQATT and CDR2 SNEGSKA (reference sequence). The CDR3 DNA reads as TGCAGTGCTACGACAGGGAGCTCCTACAATGAGCAGTTCTTC. This codes for CSATTGSSYNEQFF.

The sample holds a few counts of this clonotype. CDR3 coding DNA: TGTGCCAGCAGTTCCCCGGCGGGAGGGGCTTCCTACAATGAGCAGTTCTTC. Its translation: CASSSPAGGASYNEQFF. This chain uses TRBV12-3 or TRBV12-4 with TRBJ2-1; TRBD2 matches 9 bases. CDR3 size: 17 residues. V trimming: 4 bases; J trimming: 1 base; junction bases outside the gene matches: 8.

The chain recombines TRBV4-1 with TRBJ1-2; D is unclear. The CDR3 spans 17 residues. V lost 5 bases and J 0 bases, leaving 19 bases between the germline ends. The germline V gene encodes CDR1 MGHRA and CDR2 YSYEKL. The CDR3 loop reads CASSSGPLTPANYGYTF. CDR3 nucleotide sequence: TGCGCCAGCAGCTCAGGTCCCCTCACCCCAGCTAACTATGGCTACACCTTC.

V gene TRBV28 combines with J gene TRBJ2-7, with D possibly being TRBD1 (5 bases). The ends were cut back, 5 bases at V and 0 bases at J, with 14 bases in the middle. The CDR3 runs to 15 residues. The germline V gene encodes CDR1 MDHEN and CDR2 SYDVKM. The CDR3, as DNA: TGTGCCAGCAGTCCCGGACACGAGGCCTCCTACGAGCAGTACTTC. Residues: CASSPGHEASYEQYF.

This clonotype has a handful of counts. V usage is TRBV4-2 and J usage is TRBJ2-5; either TRBD1 or TRBD2 may fit D (5 bases each). The J call is doubtful: the DNA matches TRBJ2-4 better. CDR1 LGHNA and CDR2 YNFKEQ come from the germline V gene. The CDR3 consists of 14 residues. The chain's CDR3 is CASSLGTPGYIQYF. CDR3 sequence (DNA): TGTGCCAGCAGCCTCGGGACCCCCGGGTACATTCAGTACTTC.

This chain joins TRBV5-1 and TRBJ2-5, with D perhaps TRBD1 (6 bases). The germline CDR1 and CDR2 sequences are SGHRS and YFSETQ. The length of the CDR3 is 14 residues. V lost 4 bases and J lost 5, with 15 bases in between. The CDR3 region is CASSGSDRWETQYF. For the CDR3, the DNA is TGCGCCAGCAGCGGCTCGGACAGATGGGAGACCCAGTACTTC.

The chain has TRBV28 and TRBJ1-5; 7 positions agree with TRBD1. The length of the CDR3 is 17 residues. The ends lost 6 bases at V and 1 base at J; junction bases unmatched: 12. CDR1 and CDR2 from the germline V gene are MDHEN and SYDVKM. CDR3 coding DNA: TGTGCCAGCAGCGCCGACAGGGACGTTCGAAGCAATCAGCCCCAGCATTTT. This codes for CASSADRDVRSNQPQHF.

This clonotype was found a few times. The chain carries TRBV6-6 and TRBJ2-6; D is possibly TRBD1 (6 bases). Germline V gives CDR1 MNHNY, CDR2 SVGAGI (reference sequence). This CDR3 region has 17 residues. V lost 2 bases, J lost 0 bases, and 11 bases lay in between. This CDR3 is CASSYRQAASGANVLTF. CDR3 nucleotides: TGTGCCAGCAGTTACAGACAGGCCGCCTCTGGGGCCAACGTCCTGACTTTC.

This clonotype was seen only a few times. J is TRBJ1-2 and V is TRBV4-3; D is uncertain. The CDR3 consists of 17 residues. V lost 0 bases to trimming and J lost 0 bases, with 14 bases between them. CDR1 is LGHNA and CDR2 is YSLEER in the germline V gene. CDR3 amino acids: CASSQEGWVGTNYGYTF. The CDR3 DNA follows: TGCGCCAGCAGCCAAGAGGGATGGGTGGGGACTAACTATGGCTACACCTTC.